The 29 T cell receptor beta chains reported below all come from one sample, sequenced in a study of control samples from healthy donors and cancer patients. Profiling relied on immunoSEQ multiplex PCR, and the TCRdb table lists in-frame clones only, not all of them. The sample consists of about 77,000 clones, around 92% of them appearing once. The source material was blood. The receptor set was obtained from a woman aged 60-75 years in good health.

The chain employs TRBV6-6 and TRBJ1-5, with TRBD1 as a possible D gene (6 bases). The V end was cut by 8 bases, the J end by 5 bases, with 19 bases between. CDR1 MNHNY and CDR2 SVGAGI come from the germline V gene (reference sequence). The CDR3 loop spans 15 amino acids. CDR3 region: CASRQQGGVDQPQHF. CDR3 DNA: TGTGCCAGCCGTCAACAGGGTGGGGTAGATCAGCCCCAGCATTTT.

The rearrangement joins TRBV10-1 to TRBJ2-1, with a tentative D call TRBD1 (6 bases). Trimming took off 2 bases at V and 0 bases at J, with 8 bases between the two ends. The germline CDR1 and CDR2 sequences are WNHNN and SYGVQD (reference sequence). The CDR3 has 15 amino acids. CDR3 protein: CASSERGSSYNEQFF. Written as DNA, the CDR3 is TGCGCCAGCAGTGAGAGGGGGAGCTCCTACAATGAGCAGTTCTTC.

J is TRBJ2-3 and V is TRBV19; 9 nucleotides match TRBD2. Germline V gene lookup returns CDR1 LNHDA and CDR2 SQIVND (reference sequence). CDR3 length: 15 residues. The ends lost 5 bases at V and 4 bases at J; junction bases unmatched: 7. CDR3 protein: CASSRLAGVPDTQYF. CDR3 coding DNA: TGTGCCAGTAGTCGGTTAGCGGGAGTGCCAGATACGCAGTATTTT.

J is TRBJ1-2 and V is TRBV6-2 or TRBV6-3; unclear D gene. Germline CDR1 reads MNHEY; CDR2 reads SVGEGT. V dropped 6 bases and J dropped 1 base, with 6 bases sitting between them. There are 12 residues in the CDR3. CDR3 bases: TGTGCCAGCAGCGACGGTAACTATGGCTACACCTTC. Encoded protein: CASSDGNYGYTF.

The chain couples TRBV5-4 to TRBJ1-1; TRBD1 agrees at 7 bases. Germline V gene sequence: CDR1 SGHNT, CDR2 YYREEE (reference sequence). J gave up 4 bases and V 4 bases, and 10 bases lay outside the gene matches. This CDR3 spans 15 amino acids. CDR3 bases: TGTGCCAGCAGCCTGCTGGGGACAGCCTCCACTGAAGCTTTCTTT. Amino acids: CASSLLGTASTEAFF.

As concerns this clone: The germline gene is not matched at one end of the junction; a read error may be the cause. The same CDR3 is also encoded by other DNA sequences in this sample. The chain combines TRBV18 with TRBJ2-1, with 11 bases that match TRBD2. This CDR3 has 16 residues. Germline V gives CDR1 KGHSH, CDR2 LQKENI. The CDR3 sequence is CASSPPSFTSGRILFF. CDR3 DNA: TGTGCCAGCTCGCCACCGTCGTTTACTAGCGGGAGAATTTTGTTCTTC.

The DNA of the CDR3 is TGTGCCAGCAGCCCCCTGGGGACAGGTAGATTCTACGAGCAGTACTTC. Amino acid sequence: CASSPLGTGRFYEQYF. The chain recombines TRBV11-2 with TRBJ2-7; 8 bases fit TRBD1. J lost 3 bases, V lost 5 bases, and 12 bases had no gene match. Germline V lookup: CDR1 SGHAT, CDR2 FQNNGV. The CDR3 has 16 amino acids.

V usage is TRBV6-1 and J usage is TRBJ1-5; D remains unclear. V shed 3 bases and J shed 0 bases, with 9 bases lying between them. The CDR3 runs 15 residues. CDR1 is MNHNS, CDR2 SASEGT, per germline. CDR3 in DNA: TGTGCCAGCAGTGATCGTCAGGCTAGCAATCAGCCCCAGCATTTT. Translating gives CASSDRQASNQPQHF.

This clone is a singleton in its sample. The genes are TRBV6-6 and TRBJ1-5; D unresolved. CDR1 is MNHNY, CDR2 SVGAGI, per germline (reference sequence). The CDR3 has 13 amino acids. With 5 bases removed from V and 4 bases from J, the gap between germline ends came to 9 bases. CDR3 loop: CASSRPENQPQHF. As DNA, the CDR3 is TGTGCCAGCAGTCGGCCCGAGAATCAGCCCCAGCATTTT.

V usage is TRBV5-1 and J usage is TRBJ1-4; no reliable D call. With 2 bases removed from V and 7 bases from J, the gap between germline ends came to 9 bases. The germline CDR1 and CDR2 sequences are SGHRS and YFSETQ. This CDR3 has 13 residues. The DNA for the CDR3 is TGCGCCAGCAGCTTTGGAGAGGGTGAAAAACTGTTTTTT. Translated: CASSFGEGEKLFF. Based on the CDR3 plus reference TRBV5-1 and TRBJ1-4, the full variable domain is KAGVTQTPRYLIKTRGQQVTLSCSPISGHRSVSWYQQTPGQGLQFLFEYFSETQRNKGNFPGRFSGRQFSNSRSEMNVSTLELGDSALYLCASSFGEGEKLFFGSGTQLSVL.

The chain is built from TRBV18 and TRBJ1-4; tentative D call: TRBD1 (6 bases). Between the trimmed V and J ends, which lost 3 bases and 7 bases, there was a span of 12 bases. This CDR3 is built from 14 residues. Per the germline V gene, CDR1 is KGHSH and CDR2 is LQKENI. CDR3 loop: CASSPGARGEKLFF. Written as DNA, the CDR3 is TGTGCCAGCTCACCGGGGGCGCGGGGTGAAAAACTGTTTTTT. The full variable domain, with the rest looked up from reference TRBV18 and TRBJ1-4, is NAGVMQNPRHLVRRRGQEARLRCSPMKGHSHVYWYRQLPEEGLKFMVYLQKENIIDESGMPKERFSAEFPKEGPSILRIQQVVRGDSAAYFCASSPGARGEKLFFGSGTQLSVL.

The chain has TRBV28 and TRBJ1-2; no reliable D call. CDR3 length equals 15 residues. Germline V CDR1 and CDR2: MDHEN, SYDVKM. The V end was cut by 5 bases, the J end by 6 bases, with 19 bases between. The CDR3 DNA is TGTGCCAGCAGTCCGACGGTTAGAACCTATCATGGCTACACCTTC. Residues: CASSPTVRTYHGYTF.

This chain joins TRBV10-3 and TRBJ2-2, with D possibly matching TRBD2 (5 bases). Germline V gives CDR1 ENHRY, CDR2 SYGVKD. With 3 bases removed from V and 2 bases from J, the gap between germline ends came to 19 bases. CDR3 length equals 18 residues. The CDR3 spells CAISDGLTGRFNTGELFF. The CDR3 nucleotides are TGTGCCATCAGTGACGGCCTAACGGGAAGATTCAACACCGGGGAGCTGTTTTTT.

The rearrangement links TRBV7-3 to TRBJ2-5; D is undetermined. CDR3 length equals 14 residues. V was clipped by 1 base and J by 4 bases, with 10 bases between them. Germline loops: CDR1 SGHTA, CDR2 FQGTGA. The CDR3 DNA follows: TGTGCCAGCAGCTTAAATGGCGGCGGAGAGACCCAGTACTTC. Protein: CASSLNGGGETQYF.

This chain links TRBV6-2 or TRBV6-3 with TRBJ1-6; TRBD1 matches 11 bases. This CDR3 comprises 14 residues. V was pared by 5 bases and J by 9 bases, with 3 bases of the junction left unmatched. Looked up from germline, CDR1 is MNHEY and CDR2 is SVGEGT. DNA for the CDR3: TGTGCCAGCAGTCCCGGACAGGGGGCTTCACCCCTCCACTTT. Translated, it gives CASSPGQGASPLHF.

The CDR3 sequence: CATSDFRGPREQFF. The DNA for the CDR3 is TGTGCCACCAGTGATTTTAGGGGGCCGCGGGAGCAGTTCTTC. This chain links TRBV24-1 with TRBJ2-1; TRBD1 matches 7 bases. Germline V CDR1 and CDR2: KGHDR, SFDVKD. CDR3 length: 14 amino acids. Trimming cost V 1 base and J 10 bases; bases outside gene matches: 6.

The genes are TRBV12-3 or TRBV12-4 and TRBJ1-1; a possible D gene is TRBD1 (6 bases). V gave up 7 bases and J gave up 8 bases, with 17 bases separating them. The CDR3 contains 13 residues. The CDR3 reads CASITRGRSEAFF. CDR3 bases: TGTGCCAGCATCACCAGGGGCCGTTCAGAAGCTTTCTTT.

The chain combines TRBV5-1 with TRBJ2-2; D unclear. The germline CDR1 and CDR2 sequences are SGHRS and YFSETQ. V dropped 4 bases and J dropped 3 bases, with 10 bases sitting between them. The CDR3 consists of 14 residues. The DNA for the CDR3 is TGCGCCAGCAGCCGGTGGGCCGACACCGGGGAGCTGTTTTTT. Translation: CASSRWADTGELFF.

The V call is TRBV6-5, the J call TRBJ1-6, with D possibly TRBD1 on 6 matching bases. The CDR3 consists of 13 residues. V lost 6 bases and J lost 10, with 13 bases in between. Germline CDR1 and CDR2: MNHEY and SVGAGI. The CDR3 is CASSPRGESPLHF. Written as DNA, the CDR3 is TGTGCCAGCAGCCCCAGGGGAGAGTCACCCCTCCACTTT.

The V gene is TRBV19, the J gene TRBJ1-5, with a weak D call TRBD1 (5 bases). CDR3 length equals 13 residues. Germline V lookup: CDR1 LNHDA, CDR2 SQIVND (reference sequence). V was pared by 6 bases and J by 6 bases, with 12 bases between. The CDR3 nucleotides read TGTGCCAGTAGCCAGGGCGCGAGTCAGCCCCAGCATTTT. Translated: CASSQGASQPQHF.

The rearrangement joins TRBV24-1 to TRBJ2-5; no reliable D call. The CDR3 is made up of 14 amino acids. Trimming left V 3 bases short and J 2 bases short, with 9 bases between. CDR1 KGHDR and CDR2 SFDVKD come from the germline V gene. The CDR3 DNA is TGTGCCACCAGTGATCGGACCCTGCAAGAGACCCAGTACTTC. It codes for CATSDRTLQETQYF.

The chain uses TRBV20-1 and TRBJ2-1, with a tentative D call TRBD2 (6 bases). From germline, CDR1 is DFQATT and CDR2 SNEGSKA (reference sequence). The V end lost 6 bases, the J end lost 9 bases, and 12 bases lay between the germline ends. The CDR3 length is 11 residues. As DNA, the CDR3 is TGCAGTGCCCCCCGGGAGCGTGAGCAGTTCTTC. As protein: CSAPREREQFF.

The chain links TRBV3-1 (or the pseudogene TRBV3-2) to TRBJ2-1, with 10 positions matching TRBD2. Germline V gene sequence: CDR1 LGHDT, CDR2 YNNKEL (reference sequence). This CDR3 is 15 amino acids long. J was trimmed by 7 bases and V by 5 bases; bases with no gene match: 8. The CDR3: CASSYPGLATNEQFF. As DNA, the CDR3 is TGTGCCAGCAGCTACCCGGGACTAGCGACTAATGAGCAGTTCTTC.

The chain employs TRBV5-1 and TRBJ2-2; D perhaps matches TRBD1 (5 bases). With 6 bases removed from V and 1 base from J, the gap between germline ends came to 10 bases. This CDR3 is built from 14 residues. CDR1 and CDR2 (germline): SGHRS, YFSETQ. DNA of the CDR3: TGCGCCAGCATCCGCGACAGGAACACCGGGGAGCTGTTTTTT. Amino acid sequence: CASIRDRNTGELFF. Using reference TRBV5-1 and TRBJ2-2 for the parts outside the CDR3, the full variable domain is KAGVTQTPRYLIKTRGQQVTLSCSPISGHRSVSWYQQTPGQGLQFLFEYFSETQRNKGNFPGRFSGRQFSNSRSEMNVSTLELGDSALYLCASIRDRNTGELFFGEGSRLTVL.

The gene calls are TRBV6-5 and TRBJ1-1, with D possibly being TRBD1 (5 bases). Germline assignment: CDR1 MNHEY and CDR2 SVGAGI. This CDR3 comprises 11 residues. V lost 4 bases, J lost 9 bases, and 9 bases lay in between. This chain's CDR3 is CASSLRDQAFF. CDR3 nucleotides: TGTGCCAGCAGTTTACGGGACCAAGCTTTCTTT.

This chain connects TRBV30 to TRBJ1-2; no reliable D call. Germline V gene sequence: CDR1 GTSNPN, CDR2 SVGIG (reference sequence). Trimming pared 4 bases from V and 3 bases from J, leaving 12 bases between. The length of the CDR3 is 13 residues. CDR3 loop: CAWIDGVYYGYTF. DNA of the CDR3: TGTGCCTGGATCGATGGAGTTTACTATGGCTACACCTTC.

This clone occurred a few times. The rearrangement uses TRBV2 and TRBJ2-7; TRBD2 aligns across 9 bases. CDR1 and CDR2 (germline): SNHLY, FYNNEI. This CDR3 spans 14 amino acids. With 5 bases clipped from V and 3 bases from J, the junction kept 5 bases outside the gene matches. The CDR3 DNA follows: TGTGCCAGCAGTCGGGCGGGAGGGAACTACGAGCAGTACTTC. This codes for CASSRAGGNYEQYF. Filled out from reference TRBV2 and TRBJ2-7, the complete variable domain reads EPEVTQTPSHQVTQMGQEVILRCVPISNHLYFYWYRQILGQKVEFLVSFYNNEISEKSEIFDDQFSVERPDGSNFTLKIRSTKLEDSAMYFCASSRAGGNYEQYFGPGTRLTVT.

CDR3 loop: CASRRGLEAFF. CDR3 bases: TGTGCCAGCAGGAGGGGGCTTGAAGCTTTCTTT. The J gene is TRBJ1-1, the V gene TRBV2; 7 bases fit TRBD1. Germline CDR1 and CDR2: SNHLY and FYNNEI. CDR3 length: 11 residues. V shed 6 bases, J shed 7 bases, and the junction held 2 bases outside the gene matches.

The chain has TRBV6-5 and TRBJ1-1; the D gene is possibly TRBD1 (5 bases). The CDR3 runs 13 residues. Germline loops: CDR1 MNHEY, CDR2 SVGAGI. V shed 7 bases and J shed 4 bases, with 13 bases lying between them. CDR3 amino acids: CASTRGVSTEAFF. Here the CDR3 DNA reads TGTGCCAGCACTCGGGGGGTGAGCACTGAAGCTTTCTTT.